The entry below describes one T cell receptor beta chain. This specimen belongs to a study of blood T cell repertoires in COVID-19. Study as a whole: The United States, Italy and Spain provided the acute and convalescent COVID-19 samples. PBMCs, B-cell-depleted T cells, or T cells provided the cDNA or gDNA that made up the material.

How the authors handled the data: Amplification of reference gene primers was used by the study to estimate nucleated cell counts. TCRdb keeps only in-frame clones here, not all; method: immunoSEQ multiplex PCR. From that table come the V and J calls and clone size; the DNA was used to work out D and trimming. The repertoire has 75,000 to 90,000 clones, roughly 86% of them found once; the top ten carry 4.5% to 5%. V dropped 7 bases and J dropped 0; count of bases not matched to a gene: 6. The CDR3 is 15 residues long. Looked up from germline, CDR1 is ENHRY and CDR2 is SYGVKD. This TCR was recovered from a man aged 50 to 59 with active or convalescent COVID-19. The chain employs TRBV10-3 and TRBJ2-1; TRBD2 matches 7 bases. Sequencing was performed on peripheral blood. CDR3 in amino acids: CAITSGVSSYNEQFF. In DNA form, the CDR3 reads TGTGCCATCACGAGCGGGGTTAGCTCCTACAATGAGCAGTTCTTC.